This is a list of T cell receptor beta chains from one sample in a study of cytomegalovirus exposure and HLA in healthy donors. TCRdb keeps only in-frame clones here, not all; method: immunoSEQ multiplex PCR. This sample has 150,000 to 250,000 clones, with 82% found just once. The specimen sequenced was PBMCs. The source is a boy aged 2 to 10 in good health and CMV-seronegative. The CDR3 runs from the conserved cysteine through the conserved F or W. The D gene is left open where the match is weak. Not all rows give a size; the values are once, few, many and, for expanded clones, a class.

clone size: NA; V gene: TRBV7-2; J gene: TRBJ2-7; D gene: NA; CDR3 protein: CASSLSYEQYF; CDR3 DNA: TGTGCCAGCAGCCTCTCGTACGAGCAGTACTTC
clone size: NA; V gene: TRBV12-5; J gene: TRBJ1-5; D gene: NA; CDR3 protein: CASGLVLAGPGPYQPQHF; CDR3 DNA: TGTGCTAGTGGTTTGGTATTGGCGGGACCTGGTCCTTATCAGCCCCAGCATTTT
clone size: NA; V gene: TRBV5-1; J gene: TRBJ1-2; D gene: TRBD1; CDR3 protein: CASSWPGQDYTF; CDR3 DNA: TGCGCCAGCAGCTGGCCGGGACAGGATTACACCTTC
clone size: NA; V gene: TRBV20-1; J gene: TRBJ1-1; D gene: NA; CDR3 protein: CSARQNTEAFF; CDR3 DNA: TGCAGTGCTAGACAGAACACTGAAGCTTTCTTT
clone size: NA; V gene: TRBV2; J gene: TRBJ1-2; D gene: NA; CDR3 protein: CASSEGPYGYTF; CDR3 DNA: TGTGCCAGCAGTGAAGGGCCCTATGGCTACACCTTC
clone size: NA; V gene: TRBV27; J gene: TRBJ2-1; D gene: NA; CDR3 protein: CASSLIRGATKGEQFF; CDR3 DNA: TGTGCCAGCAGTTTAATTCGGGGGGCGACGAAGGGTGAGCAGTTCTTC
clone size: NA; V gene: TRBV7-8; J gene: TRBJ1-5; D gene: NA; CDR3 protein: CASSLEGVYSNQPQHF; CDR3 DNA: TGTGCCAGCAGCTTGGAAGGGGTATATAGCAATCAGCCCCAGCATTTT
clone size: few; V gene: TRBV7-2; J gene: TRBJ2-7; D gene: NA; CDR3 protein: CASSLAAMYEQYF; CDR3 DNA: TGTGCCAGCAGCTTAGCGGCAATGTACGAGCAGTACTTC
clone size: NA; V gene: TRBV5-4; J gene: TRBJ2-7; D gene: NA; CDR3 protein: CASSLYLHEQYF; CDR3 DNA: TGTGCCAGCAGCTTGTATCTCCACGAGCAGTACTTC
clone size: NA; V gene: TRBV4-1; J gene: TRBJ2-3; D gene: TRBD1; CDR3 protein: CASSQVDRGGLADTQYF; CDR3 DNA: TGCGCCAGCAGCCAAGTTGACAGGGGAGGATTGGCAGATACGCAGTATTTT
clone size: NA; V gene: TRBV2; J gene: TRBJ2-5; D gene: TRBD2; CDR3 protein: CASSGGLGETQYF; CDR3 DNA: TGTGCCAGCAGTGGGGGACTAGGGGAGACCCAGTACTTC
clone size: NA; V gene: TRBV7-9; J gene: TRBJ2-1; D gene: NA; CDR3 protein: CASTKARADNEQFF; CDR3 DNA: TGTGCCAGCACCAAGGCGAGGGCCGACAATGAGCAGTTCTTC
clone size: NA; V gene: TRBV7-7; J gene: TRBJ2-3; D gene: NA; CDR3 protein: CASSPGTFPTDTQYF; CDR3 DNA: TGTGCTAGCAGCCCTGGGACATTCCCCACAGATACGCAGTATTTT
clone size: NA; V gene: TRBV29-1; J gene: TRBJ2-1; D gene: TRBD2; CDR3 protein: CSVAGSGKVNEQFF; CDR3 DNA: TGCAGCGTGGCCGGGAGCGGGAAGGTAAATGAGCAGTTCTTC
clone size: once; V gene: TRBV5-1; J gene: TRBJ2-2; D gene: TRBD1; CDR3 protein: CASSSDRGVRAGELFF; CDR3 DNA: TGCGCCAGCAGCTCTGACAGGGGGGTCCGGGCCGGGGAGCTGTTTTTT
clone size: NA; V gene: TRBV7-8; J gene: TRBJ2-7; D gene: TRBD2; CDR3 protein: CASGSTKRGPILLYEQYF; CDR3 DNA: TGTGCCAGCGGCTCCACTAAGCGGGGGCCAATTTTATTATACGAGCAGTACTTC
clone size: NA; V gene: TRBV7-9; J gene: TRBJ2-7; D gene: TRBD1; CDR3 protein: CSSSLDPGTVTYEQYF; CDR3 DNA: TGTTCCAGCAGCTTAGATCCCGGGACAGTAACCTACGAGCAGTACTTC
clone size: NA; V gene: TRBV7-3; J gene: TRBJ2-2; D gene: NA; CDR3 protein: CASSLTSYRSGELFF; CDR3 DNA: TGTGCCAGCAGCTTAACTAGCTATCGTTCCGGGGAGCTGTTTTTT
clone size: NA; V gene: TRBV10-3; J gene: TRBJ1-2; D gene: NA; CDR3 protein: CAIVGYGYTF; CDR3 DNA: TGTGCCATCGTCGGGTATGGCTACACCTTC
clone size: few; V gene: TRBV5-4; J gene: TRBJ1-2; D gene: NA; CDR3 protein: CASSRDIYGYTF; CDR3 DNA: TGTGCCAGCAGCCGGGACATTTATGGCTACACCTTC
clone size: once; V gene: TRBV29-1; J gene: TRBJ2-7; D gene: TRBD1; CDR3 protein: CSVSRTGGYEQYF; CDR3 DNA: TGCAGCGTTTCCCGGACAGGGGGGTACGAGCAGTACTTC
clone size: few; V gene: TRBV14; J gene: TRBJ2-3; D gene: NA; CDR3 protein: CASSPRYAIITDTQYF; CDR3 DNA: TGTGCCAGCAGCCCTCGCTACGCCATTATCACAGATACGCAGTATTTT
clone size: NA; V gene: TRBV9; J gene: TRBJ2-5; D gene: NA; CDR3 protein: CASSAAGTRRETQYF; CDR3 DNA: TGTGCCAGCAGCGCCGCCGGGACTCGGCGAGAGACCCAGTACTTC
clone size: NA; V gene: TRBV2; J gene: TRBJ2-1; D gene: NA; CDR3 protein: CASSEMWAAPYNEQFF; CDR3 DNA: TGTGCCAGCAGTGAAATGTGGGCCGCCCCCTACAATGAGCAGTTCTTC
clone size: NA; V gene: TRBV18; J gene: TRBJ1-1; D gene: TRBD1; CDR3 protein: CASSPWDRISEAFF; CDR3 DNA: TGTGCCAGCTCACCGTGGGACAGGATAAGTGAAGCTTTCTTT
clone size: NA; V gene: TRBV7-9; J gene: TRBJ1-1; D gene: NA; CDR3 protein: CASSLNRTHTEAFF; CDR3 DNA: TGTGCCAGCAGCCTAAACAGAACCCACACTGAAGCTTTCTTT
clone size: NA; V gene: TRBV5-1; J gene: TRBJ2-5; D gene: TRBD2; CDR3 protein: CASSLAGGSQETQYF; CDR3 DNA: TGCGCCAGCAGCCTAGCGGGGGGGAGCCAAGAGACCCAGTACTTC
clone size: NA; V gene: TRBV7-8; J gene: TRBJ2-5; D gene: NA; CDR3 protein: CASSLEGEETQYF; CDR3 DNA: TGTGCCAGCAGCTTAGAGGGGGAAGAGACCCAGTACTTC
clone size: NA; V gene: TRBV29-1; J gene: TRBJ1-1; D gene: TRBD1; CDR3 protein: CSVALKLGGGTEAFF; CDR3 DNA: TGCAGCGTTGCCCTCAAGCTAGGGGGCGGCACTGAAGCTTTCTTT
clone size: NA; V gene: TRBV27; J gene: TRBJ2-5; D gene: NA; CDR3 protein: CASSPYGGQETQYF; CDR3 DNA: TGTGCCAGCAGTCCATACGGGGGCCAAGAGACCCAGTACTTC
clone size: NA; V gene: TRBV2; J gene: TRBJ1-3; D gene: NA; CDR3 protein: CASTRDIGNTIYF; CDR3 DNA: TGTGCCAGCACCCGGGACATCGGAAACACCATATATTTT
clone size: few; V gene: TRBV4-2; J gene: TRBJ1-2; D gene: TRBD1; CDR3 protein: CASSHNRGRDYGYTF; CDR3 DNA: TGTGCCAGCTCCCACAACAGGGGGCGCGACTATGGCTACACCTTC
clone size: NA; V gene: TRBV19; J gene: TRBJ2-2; D gene: NA; CDR3 protein: CASSRRDISLTGELFF; CDR3 DNA: TGTGCCAGTAGTCGGCGTGACATCAGCCTGACCGGGGAGCTGTTTTTT
clone size: NA; V gene: TRBV15; J gene: TRBJ2-7; D gene: NA; CDR3 protein: CATSRDKRESYEQYF; CDR3 DNA: TGTGCCACCAGCAGAGATAAGAGGGAGTCCTACGAGCAGTACTTC
clone size: few; V gene: TRBV4-2; J gene: TRBJ2-2; D gene: TRBD2; CDR3 protein: CASSQDWRGGTGELFF; CDR3 DNA: TGTGCCAGCAGCCAAGATTGGCGGGGGGGCACCGGGGAGCTGTTTTTT
clone size: few; V gene: TRBV6-5; J gene: TRBJ2-1; D gene: NA; CDR3 protein: CASSYGSGEQFF; CDR3 DNA: TGTGCCAGCAGTTATGGGAGTGGTGAGCAGTTCTTC
clone size: NA; V gene: TRBV2; J gene: TRBJ1-5; D gene: NA; CDR3 protein: CASSQTQYSNQPQHF; CDR3 DNA: TGTGCCAGCAGCCAGACACAGTATAGCAATCAGCCCCAGCATTTT
clone size: NA; V gene: TRBV4-2; J gene: TRBJ1-2; D gene: NA; CDR3 protein: CASSQDRGTHGYTF; CDR3 DNA: TGTGCCAGCAGCCAAGACAGGGGAACACATGGCTACACCTTC
clone size: NA; V gene: TRBV7-9; J gene: TRBJ1-1; D gene: NA; CDR3 protein: CASSSGPRGKNTEAFF; CDR3 DNA: TGTGCCAGCAGCTCCGGGCCCCGAGGGAAGAACACTGAAGCTTTCTTT
clone size: NA; V gene: TRBV9; J gene: TRBJ1-1; D gene: TRBD1; CDR3 protein: CASSFTGEDTEAFF; CDR3 DNA: TGTGCCAGCAGCTTCACAGGGGAGGACACTGAAGCTTTCTTT
clone size: NA; V gene: TRBV7-2; J gene: TRBJ2-7; D gene: TRBD2; CDR3 protein: CASSSWGLAVSEQYF; CDR3 DNA: TGTGCCAGCAGCTCCTGGGGACTAGCCGTAAGCGAGCAGTACTTC
clone size: NA; V gene: TRBV7-3; J gene: TRBJ2-7; D gene: TRBD1; CDR3 protein: CASSYQGALTYEQYF; CDR3 DNA: TGTGCCAGCAGCTATCAGGGGGCGCTTACCTACGAGCAGTACTTC
clone size: once; V gene: TRBV6-5; J gene: TRBJ1-3; D gene: NA; CDR3 protein: CASSDHSSGNTIYF; CDR3 DNA: TGTGCCAGCAGTGACCACAGCTCTGGAAACACCATATATTTT
clone size: NA; V gene: TRBV5-1; J gene: TRBJ2-3; D gene: NA; CDR3 protein: CASSFGLGTDTQYF; CDR3 DNA: TGCGCCAGCAGCTTTGGCCTGGGCACAGATACGCAGTATTTT
clone size: NA; V gene: TRBV19; J gene: TRBJ2-3; D gene: NA; CDR3 protein: CASSMDSRDTQYF; CDR3 DNA: TGTGCCAGTAGTATGGACTCCAGGGATACGCAGTATTTT
clone size: NA; V gene: TRBV15; J gene: TRBJ1-5; D gene: NA; CDR3 protein: CATTKIRGQPQHF; CDR3 DNA: TGTGCCACCACTAAGATCCGGGGGCAGCCCCAGCATTTT
clone size: NA; V gene: TRBV4-3; J gene: TRBJ1-1; D gene: NA; CDR3 protein: CASSPGGRGWGTEAFF; CDR3 DNA: TGCGCCAGCAGCCCCGGGGGGCGGGGCTGGGGCACTGAAGCTTTCTTT
clone size: NA; V gene: TRBV21-1; J gene: TRBJ1-6; D gene: NA; CDR3 protein: CASSKYGLRPLHF; CDR3 DNA: TGTGCCAGCAGCAAATATGGTCTTCGGCCCCTCCACTTT
clone size: NA; V gene: TRBV18; J gene: TRBJ2-1; D gene: NA; CDR3 protein: CASSPTQFIYNEQFF; CDR3 DNA: TGTGCCAGCTCACCAACGCAGTTCATCTACAATGAGCAGTTCTTC
clone size: NA; V gene: TRBV5-1; J gene: TRBJ1-2; D gene: TRBD1; CDR3 protein: CASSEGGTGDYGYTF; CDR3 DNA: TGCGCCAGCTCTGAGGGAGGGACAGGGGACTATGGCTACACCTTC
clone size: NA; V gene: TRBV4-2; J gene: TRBJ2-1; D gene: TRBD2; CDR3 protein: CASSGNPSGGSYNEQFF; CDR3 DNA: TGTGCCAGCAGCGGGAACCCTAGCGGGGGGAGCTACAATGAGCAGTTCTTC
clone size: NA; V gene: TRBV5-1; J gene: TRBJ2-3; D gene: NA; CDR3 protein: CASSLAGPADTQYF; CDR3 DNA: TGCGCCAGCAGCTTAGCAGGGCCGGCAGATACGCAGTATTTT
clone size: once; V gene: TRBV9; J gene: TRBJ1-2; D gene: NA; CDR3 protein: CASSVEDSYGYTF; CDR3 DNA: TGTGCCAGCAGCGTAGAAGACAGCTATGGCTACACCTTC